Listed here are 27 T cell receptor beta chains from one sample, sequenced in a study of blood T cells in healthy people across ages (dated by TCRdb to between 2015 and 2016). Library preparation was by 5' RACE. The instrument given in TCRdb is Illumina HiSeq 2500. A second PCR of about 6 to 11 cycles was performed with a sample-barcoded 5' primer and a J-beta primer mix. The public reads were run again by TCRdb, first through fastp at Q25 and then through MiXCR, and only productive beta chains were kept. Each CDR3 protein appears once, grouped with its most common genes and DNA. The sample table shows about 730,000 distinct CDR3 sequences, and 43% are seen once. The top ten clonotypes cover 20% to 25% of the sample. Sequenced input: blood. These receptors all stem from a woman aged 55-70 years in good health.

The chain uses TRBV12-5 and TRBJ1-5; 7 bases are a match to TRBD1. Unmatched junction bases numbered 9, after V lost 0 bases and J lost 1 base. This CDR3 is 18 amino acids long. Looked up from germline, CDR1 is LGHNT and CDR2 is FRNRAP. DNA of the CDR3: TGTGCTAGTGGTTTGGTACGGTTTACAGGGGCGAGCAATCAGCCCCAGCATTTT. Its translation: CASGLVRFTGASNQPQHF.

The chain uses TRBV24-1 and TRBJ2-1; D is tentatively TRBD1 or TRBD2 (5 bases each). Trimming left V 3 bases short and J 8 bases short, with 16 bases between. There are 15 residues in the CDR3. Germline V CDR1 and CDR2: KGHDR, SFDVKD. The CDR3 region is CATSDVRAGSDEQFF. CDR3 nucleotide sequence: TGTGCCACCAGTGATGTTCGTGCAGGGAGCGATGAGCAGTTCTTC.

This clonotype was seen only a few times. The chain joins TRBV6-5 to TRBJ1-1, with unresolved D. The CDR3 covers 15 residues. CDR1 and CDR2 from the germline V gene are MNHEY and SVGAGI. Trimming left V 1 base short and J 0 bases short, with 9 bases between. CDR3 nucleotides: TGTGCCAGCAGTTACTTTGGGTTACTGAACACTGAAGCTTTCTTT. Its protein is CASSYFGLLNTEAFF.

CDR3 sequence: CASGGWLAGGNEQFF. CDR3 coding DNA: TGTGCCAGCGGAGGATGGCTAGCGGGAGGTAATGAGCAGTTCTTC. The chain combines TRBV6-2 or TRBV6-3 with TRBJ2-1; 11 bases match TRBD2. Germline lookup yields CDR1 MNHEY and CDR2 SVGEGT. Trimming removed 8 bases from V and 7 bases from J; junction bases left unmatched: 10. The CDR3 has 15 residues.

V is TRBV7-9 and J is TRBJ2-7; TRBD2 matches 8 bases. The closer fit of TRBJ2-5 to the DNA end suggests the J call may be wrong. The CDR3 spans 14 residues. Looked up from germline, CDR1 is SEHNR and CDR2 is FQNEAQ (reference sequence). The CDR3 nucleotides are TGTGCTTCCCGGGAGGGAATCTTGGAAGAGACCCAGTACTTC. Its protein product is CASREGILEETQYF.

The chain links TRBV5-1 to TRBJ2-3; 10 positions agree with TRBD1. CDR1 and CDR2 (germline): SGHRS, YFSETQ. The CDR3 is 18 amino acids. V gave up 0 bases and J gave up 5 bases; unmatched junction bases: 12. The DNA for the CDR3 is TGCGCCAGCAGCTTGGGGTCGGTGGGACAGGGGAGAGAAGATACGCAGTATTTT. The encoded protein is CASSLGSVGQGREDTQYF.

This clonotype appeared a few times. This may be a read error: a much more frequent sequence differs by one nucleotide. V and J are TRBV7-2 and TRBJ2-1; 10 bases fit TRBD1. The J call may be in error: the DNA end matches TRBJ2-7 better. Per the germline V gene, CDR1 is SGHTA and CDR2 is FQGNSA. This CDR3 has 16 residues. The CDR3, as DNA: TGTGCCAGCAGCTTACAACGGGACAGGGGAAACAATGAGCAGTACTTC. Protein sequence: CASSLQRDRGNNEQYF.

In its sample, this clonotype was seen a few times. The CDR3 bases are TGTGCCAGCAGTTACTCGAGGCTAGCGCGAATCGAGCAGTACTTC. As protein: CASSYSRLARIEQYF. The chain couples TRBV6-5 to TRBJ2-7; maybe TRBD2 (6 bases). This CDR3 region has 15 residues. V was trimmed by 0 bases and J by 6 bases, leaving 15 bases between them. Germline loops: CDR1 MNHEY, CDR2 SVGAGI.

The table lists this clonotype with a few counts. The chain recombines TRBV7-8 with TRBJ1-2; TRBD1 matches 7 bases. The V and J ends lost 0 bases and 3 bases, in that order; junction bases with no gene match: 1. CDR1 and CDR2 (germline): SGHVS, FQNEAQ. The length of the CDR3 is 14 residues. CDR3 nucleotide sequence: TGTGCCAGCAGCTTAGCAACAGGGGACTATGGCTACACCTTC. It yields the protein CASSLATGDYGYTF.

V gene TRBV18 combines with J gene TRBJ2-4; 9 nucleotides match TRBD2. J was trimmed by 2 bases and V by 3 bases; bases with no gene match: 11. CDR3 length equals 18 residues. Germline lookup yields CDR1 KGHSH and CDR2 LQKENI. The CDR3 nucleotides read TGTGCCAGCTCACCCCCGCCTTCTAGCGGGGCCTCCAAAAACATTCAGTACTTC. Amino acid sequence: CASSPPPSSGASKNIQYF.

The chain couples TRBV20-1 to TRBJ1-5, with D unclear. This CDR3 region has 14 residues. V was clipped by 1 base and J by 6 bases, with 13 bases between them. CDR1 DFQATT and CDR2 SNEGSKA come from the germline V gene (reference sequence). The CDR3 loop reads CSARGLRVAQPQHF. The DNA of the CDR3 is TGCAGTGCTAGAGGGTTGAGGGTCGCTCAGCCCCAGCATTTT.

This clonotype came up once. A junction boundary mismatches the germline segment, possibly from a read error. This chain joins TRBV12-3 or TRBV12-4 and TRBJ2-1, with TRBD2 matching over 15 bases. This CDR3 region has 19 residues. In DNA, the CDR3 is TGTGCCGGCAGTGGGGGACTAGCGGGAGGTACTGGCTCCTACAATGAGCAGTTCTTC. It yields the protein CAGSGGLAGGTGSYNEQFF.

This clonotype has only a few counts. The chain employs TRBV7-3 and TRBJ2-4, with D unresolved. Germline V CDR1 and CDR2: SGHTA, FQGTGA. This CDR3 contains 14 residues. Trimming took off 5 bases at V and 13 bases at J, with 21 bases between the two ends. The chain's CDR3 is CASSQRAGYNEQYF. As DNA, the CDR3 is TGTGCCAGCAGCCAACGGGCTGGTTACAATGAGCAGTACTTC.

This clonotype was recorded once. The chain has TRBV7-8 and TRBJ1-2; TRBD1 might be the D (5 bases). V gave up 1 base and J gave up 6 bases, with 15 bases separating them. CDR3 size: 15 residues. In germline, CDR1 is SGHVS, CDR2 FQNEAQ. This CDR3 is CASSLEGGGLNGYTF. The DNA of the CDR3 is TGTGCCAGCAGCTTAGAGGGCGGGGGGTTGAATGGCTACACCTTC.

This clonotype was counted a few times. The genes are TRBV7-9 and TRBJ1-2, with D perhaps matching TRBD1 (6 bases). Germline CDR1 is SEHNR and CDR2 is FQNEAQ (reference sequence). Trimming stripped 4 bases from V and 1 base from J, with 13 bases between. This CDR3 is 15 amino acids long. CDR3 in amino acids: CASSSGQRRNYGYTF. For the CDR3, the DNA is TGTGCCAGCAGCTCCGGACAGAGACGTAACTATGGCTACACCTTC.

The J gene is TRBJ2-5, the V gene TRBV7-9; 7 bases are a match to TRBD2. Per germline, CDR1 SEHNR and CDR2 FQNEAQ (reference sequence). The CDR3 has 15 amino acids. V shed 5 bases and J 11 bases; nucleotides not matched to a gene: 17. In DNA form, the CDR3 reads TGTGCCAGCAGCCAAAGGGTCCTAGCGGCCAATGAGCAGTACTTC. Protein sequence: CASSQRVLAANEQYF.

The J gene is TRBJ2-7, the V gene TRBV7-9, with D possibly TRBD1 on 6 matching bases. CDR1 and CDR2 (germline): SEHNR, FQNEAQ (reference sequence). The CDR3 is 14 amino acids. V lost 5 bases and J lost 2, with 13 bases in between. DNA for the CDR3: TGTGCCAGCAGCAAACAGGGTAACACCTACGAGCAGTACTTC. Amino acid sequence: CASSKQGNTYEQYF.

The chain couples TRBV5-1 to TRBJ1-2; D gene uncertain. The V gene's germline CDR1 is SGHRS and CDR2 YFSETQ. V was shortened by 4 bases and J by 0 bases, with 13 bases between the two germline ends. CDR3 length: 15 residues. CDR3 sequence (DNA): TGCGCCAGCAGCCCGCAGGCAGTCGCTAACTATGGCTACACCTTC. This translates into CASSPQAVANYGYTF.

The chain carries TRBV20-1 and TRBJ2-4, with D possibly being TRBD1 or TRBD2 (5 bases each). CDR3 length: 18 amino acids. Per the germline V gene, CDR1 is DFQATT and CDR2 is SNEGSKA (reference sequence). V was cut by 3 bases and J by 2 bases, with 23 bases left in between. The CDR3 spells CSARGVQGRVGTKNIQYF. The CDR3 DNA follows: TGCAGTGCTAGGGGGGTTCAGGGACGAGTCGGAACCAAAAACATTCAGTACTTC.

The chain uses TRBV5-1 and TRBJ2-7; 7 nucleotides agree with TRBD2. This CDR3 has 14 amino acids. The germline gives CDR1 SGHRS, CDR2 YFSETQ. J gave up 0 bases and V 4 bases, and 4 bases lay outside the gene matches. The CDR3 spells CASSRGLDSYEQYF. Here the CDR3 DNA reads TGCGCCAGCAGCCGAGGACTAGACTCCTACGAGCAGTACTTC.

This chain links TRBV29-1 with TRBJ2-7; 13 bases fit TRBD2. Losses at the gene ends were 8 bases for V and 10 bases for J; bases not matched to a gene: 23. CDR3 size: 17 residues. Per germline, CDR1 SQVTM and CDR2 ANQGSEA. CDR3 nucleotides: TGCAGCTCCACGGGACTAGCGGGGATGGGCGGACGACGAGCCCAGTACTTC. Translated: CSSTGLAGMGGRRAQYF.

V and J are TRBV7-2 and TRBJ1-5; perhaps TRBD1 as D (5 bases). Trimming pared 1 base from V and 2 bases from J, leaving 9 bases between. Germline assignment: CDR1 SGHTA and CDR2 FQGNSA. This CDR3 is 15 amino acids long. The CDR3 protein is CASSLVGQRNQPQHF. The CDR3 DNA reads TGTGCCAGCAGCTTAGTGGGGCAGCGCAATCAGCCCCAGCATTTT.

In nucleotides, the CDR3 is TGTGCCAGCAGCTTAGATGGGTTTAACTATGGCTACACCTTC. Protein: CASSLDGFNYGYTF. The V call is TRBV7-9, the J call TRBJ1-2; D is unresolved. The CDR3 spans 14 residues. CDR1 is SEHNR, CDR2 FQNEAQ, per germline (reference sequence). V lost 1 base, J lost 1 base, and 7 bases lay in between.

This clonotype was seen only a few times. V usage is TRBV20-1 and J usage is TRBJ2-5; 8 bases align to TRBD1. CDR3 length: 14 amino acids. V lost 3 bases, J lost 2 bases, and 5 bases stayed unmatched. Germline V lookup: CDR1 DFQATT, CDR2 SNEGSKA (reference sequence). The CDR3 is CSASGTGSQETQYF. Here the CDR3 DNA reads TGCAGTGCTAGTGGGACAGGATCTCAAGAGACCCAGTACTTC.

This clonotype appeared a single time. This chain joins TRBV30 and TRBJ1-1; D gene unclear. Trimming removed 2 bases from V and 0 bases from J, with 7 bases in between. This CDR3 is 13 amino acids long. CDR1 is GTSNPN, CDR2 SVGIG, per germline (reference sequence). The CDR3 protein is CAWSREMNTEAFF. For the CDR3, the DNA is TGTGCCTGGAGTCGGGAGATGAACACTGAAGCTTTCTTT.

This chain uses TRBV20-1 with TRBJ1-4; TRBD1 agrees at 7 bases. The V gene's germline CDR1 is DFQATT and CDR2 SNEGSKA (reference sequence). Trimming removed 5 bases from V and 5 bases from J; junction bases left unmatched: 8. The CDR3 consists of 14 residues. CDR3 nucleotide sequence: TGCAGTGCTCGGCCCGGGACAGAAAATGAAAAACTGTTTTTT. This sequence encodes CSARPGTENEKLFF.

The V gene is TRBV5-1, the J gene TRBJ2-1, with D perhaps being TRBD1 or TRBD2 (5 bases each). CDR1 is SGHRS, CDR2 YFSETQ, per germline. V gave up 6 bases and J gave up 15 bases, with 25 bases separating them. This CDR3 region has 14 residues. The DNA of the CDR3 is TGCGCCAGCAACCACGAGGACGGGGCAGGGCTGCTGTTCTTC. Amino acid sequence: CASNHEDGAGLLFF.